The source of this TCR beta chain is a study of glioma-infiltrating T cells after dendritic cell vaccination. The wider study: Dendritic cell vaccination trial patients had either newly diagnosed or recurrent glioblastoma. The vaccine used monocyte-derived dendritic cells pulsed overnight with autologous tumor lysate.

PBMC sampling occurred before vaccination, two weeks after the third dose, and at progression. The data were produced by immunoSEQ multiplex PCR, yet TCRdb's version contains in-frame clones alone and is incomplete. The sample holds about 92,000 clones, about nine tenths seen once. The CDR3 is 13 amino acids. Germline CDR1 is SQVTM and CDR2 is ANQGSEA. J was trimmed by 6 bases and V by 4 bases; bases with no gene match: 5. The receptor's source is a human donor with glioblastoma. This material consisted of blood, taken before dendritic cell vaccination. This chain joins TRBV29-1 and TRBJ2-3; 9 positions match TRBD1. CDR3 residues: CSVGGTGKDTQYF. The CDR3 DNA reads TGCAGCGTTGGGGGGACAGGGAAGGATACGCAGTATTTT.